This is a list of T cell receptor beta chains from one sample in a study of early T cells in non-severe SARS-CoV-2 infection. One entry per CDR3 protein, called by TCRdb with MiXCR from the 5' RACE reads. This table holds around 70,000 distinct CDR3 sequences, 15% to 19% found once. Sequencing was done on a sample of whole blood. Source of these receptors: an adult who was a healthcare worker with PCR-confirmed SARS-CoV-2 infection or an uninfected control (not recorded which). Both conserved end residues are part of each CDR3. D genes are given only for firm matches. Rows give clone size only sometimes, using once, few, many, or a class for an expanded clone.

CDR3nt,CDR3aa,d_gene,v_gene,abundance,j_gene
TGTGCCAGTAGTATAGTGCCCCTCGGGACCCCTTGGGATGAGCAGTTCTTC,CASSIVPLGTPWDEQFF,-,TRBV19,few,TRBJ2-1
TGTGCTGCCCGGGTACGAACTGGAAACACCATATATTTT,CAARVRTGNTIYF,-,TRBV11-2,-,TRBJ1-3
TGTGCCAGCAGCCGGGAATTGGATGAAGCTTTCTTT,CASSRELDEAFF,-,TRBV9,-,TRBJ1-1
TGCGCCAGCAGCCCAAGGAGCTCCTATAATTCACCCCTCCACTTT,CASSPRSSYNSPLHF,-,TRBV5-1,few,TRBJ1-6
TGCAGTCCGAACGGGGGGAGCTCCTACGAGCAGTACTTC,CSPNGGSSYEQYF,TRBD2,TRBV20-1,few,TRBJ2-7
TGTGCCAGCAGTCCCGGACAGTTAAATGAAAAACTGTTTTTT,CASSPGQLNEKLFF,-,TRBV27,many,TRBJ1-4
TGTGCCAGCAGTTATGGCCCCGGGCGAGAGACCCAGTACTTC,CASSYGPGRETQYF,-,TRBV6-1,few,TRBJ2-5
TGTGCCAGCAGCTTAGATTCTGGGACAGGAGGGTTGGAGGCTTTCTTT,CASSLDSGTGGLEAFF,TRBD1,TRBV11-2,-,TRBJ1-1
TGTGCCAGCAGTGAAAGGACAGGGGGCCGAGAGACCCAGTACTTC,CASSERTGGRETQYF,TRBD1,TRBV2,few,TRBJ2-5
TGTGCCAGCAGCCCGGGGGGCTCCTACAATGAGCAGTTCTTC,CASSPGGSYNEQFF,TRBD2,TRBV11-3,-,TRBJ2-1
TGTGCCAGCAGTGAAACTAGCGGGGAGGGCACAGATACGCAGTATTTT,CASSETSGEGTDTQYF,TRBD2,TRBV6-6,-,TRBJ2-3
TGCGCCAGCAGCCCAGTCCTGGCATCCATAAGCGAACAAAATGGCTACACCTTC,CASSPVLASISEQNGYTF,-,TRBV4-1,-,TRBJ1-2
TGTGCCAGCAGCCTACCCTTTGGGGATACGCAGTATTTT,CASSLPFGDTQYF,-,TRBV11-2,-,TRBJ2-3
TGTGCCAGTAGTTTTGGGGGGACTGGAAACACCATATATTTT,CASSFGGTGNTIYF,-,TRBV27,few,TRBJ1-3
TGCAGCGTCACCGGACAGGGTTACGAGCAGTACTTC,CSVTGQGYEQYF,TRBD1,TRBV29-1,-,TRBJ2-7